The 16 T cell receptor beta chains reported below all come from one sample, sequenced in a study of T cell responses to AZD1222 COVID-19 vaccine. Assay: immunoSEQ multiplex PCR; the TCRdb copy retains only in-frame clones and omits some. In the table there are about 120,000 clones, about 85% of which are singletons. This material consisted of peripheral blood, taken on day 0 of AZD1222 vaccination. The receptors come from an adult in good health.

The chain recombines TRBV7-9 with TRBJ1-1; no clear D gene. Per the germline V gene, CDR1 is SEHNR and CDR2 is FQNEAQ (reference sequence). This CDR3 contains 13 residues. The V gene lost 1 base and the J gene lost 5 bases, with 8 bases spanning the gap. CDR3 nucleotides: TGTGCCAGCAGCTTAGATGTGGATACTGAAGCTTTCTTT. It encodes CASSLDVDTEAFF.

The V call is TRBV3-1 (or the pseudogene TRBV3-2), the J call TRBJ2-3, with 10 bases matching TRBD2. The V segment lost 4 bases and the J segment 6 bases; nucleotides outside the gene matches: 10. The CDR3 has 16 residues. Germline V gene lookup returns CDR1 LGHDT and CDR2 YNNKEL (reference sequence). In DNA, the CDR3 is TGTGCCAGCAGCCCGAATAGCGGGGGGTACGTTGATACGCAGTATTTT. Encoded protein: CASSPNSGGYVDTQYF.

This chain links TRBV28 with TRBJ1-3; TRBD1 matches 7 bases. Trimming cost V 5 bases and J 0 bases; bases outside gene matches: 7. Per the germline V gene, CDR1 is MDHEN and CDR2 is SYDVKM. The CDR3 has 16 amino acids. The CDR3 region has the DNA TGTGCCAGCAGTCCTGGACAGGTACTCTCTGGAAACACCATATATTTT. Its translation is CASSPGQVLSGNTIYF.

V gene TRBV28 combines with J gene TRBJ2-4; a weak D match, TRBD1 (6 bases). The CDR3 loop spans 12 amino acids. Between the trimmed V and J ends, which lost 5 bases and 8 bases, there was a span of 10 bases. Germline CDR1 is MDHEN and CDR2 is SYDVKM. For the CDR3, the DNA is TGTGCCAGCAGTCAGGGGTCGGACATTCAGTACTTC. Protein: CASSQGSDIQYF. The full variable domain, with the rest looked up from reference TRBV28 and TRBJ2-4, is DVKVTQSSRYLVKRTGEKVFLECVQDMDHENMFWYRQDPGLGLRLIYFSYDVKMKEKGDIPEGYSVSREKKERFSLILESASTNQTSMYLCASSQGSDIQYFGAGTRLSVL.

This chain uses TRBV6-2 or TRBV6-3 with TRBJ2-7; 11 bases align to TRBD1. Trimming removed 5 bases from V and 6 bases from J; junction bases left unmatched: 3. CDR3 length equals 13 residues. Germline loops: CDR1 MNHEY, CDR2 SVGEGT. The CDR3 nucleotides are TGTGCCAGCAGTACCGGGACAGGGGGCGAGCAGTACTTC. Protein product: CASSTGTGGEQYF.

This chain joins TRBV24-1 and TRBJ1-5; D may be TRBD1 (5 bases). V was clipped by 4 bases and J by 4 bases, with 16 bases between them. This CDR3 is 16 amino acids long. The germline V gene has CDR1 KGHDR and CDR2 SFDVKD. The CDR3 DNA reads TGTGCCACCAGTGACTCCCAACCGGGACGGAATCAGCCCCAGCATTTT. This translates into CATSDSQPGRNQPQHF.

This chain connects TRBV30 to TRBJ1-2; 9 bases fit TRBD1. From germline, CDR1 is GTSNPN and CDR2 SVGIG (reference sequence). The CDR3 contains 14 residues. V lost 5 bases and J lost 5; bases outside the gene matches: 9. The CDR3 reads CAWGQGWGEYGYTF. In nucleotides, the CDR3 is TGTGCCTGGGGACAGGGGTGGGGTGAATATGGCTACACCTTC.

The sample holds one count of this clone. CDR3 DNA sequence: TGTGCCAGCAGCGTAGAGGGGTGGACCTACGAGCAGTACTTC. It yields the protein CASSVEGWTYEQYF. The chain couples TRBV9 to TRBJ2-7; a possible D gene is TRBD1 (5 bases). In germline, CDR1 is SGDLS, CDR2 YYNGEE. The germline V and J ends were trimmed by 0 bases and 2 bases, with 9 bases remaining between them. The length of the CDR3 is 14 residues.

This sequence joins TRBV7-2 and TRBJ2-3; no clear D. V dropped 1 base and J dropped 14 bases, with 7 bases sitting between them. CDR1 and CDR2 from the germline V gene are SGHTA and FQGNSA. The CDR3 is 10 residues long. The CDR3, as DNA: TGTGCCAGCAGCTTAGGTAGATTGTATTTT. Protein sequence: CASSLGRLYF. The whole variable domain, filled in from reference TRBV7-2 and TRBJ2-3, reads GAGVSQSPSNKVTEKGKDVELRCDPISGHTALYWYRQSLGQGLEFLIYFQGNSAPDKSGLPSDRFSAERTGGSVSTLTIQRTQQEDSAVYLCASSLGRLYFGPGTRLTVL.

The rearrangement joins TRBV6-5 to TRBJ1-2, with D possibly TRBD1 on 5 matching bases. In germline, CDR1 is MNHEY, CDR2 SVGAGI. This CDR3 has 12 amino acids. With 7 bases removed from V and 8 bases from J, the gap between germline ends came to 14 bases. CDR3 sequence: CASKLGEGGYTF. CDR3 sequence (DNA): TGTGCCAGCAAGCTGGGGGAGGGGGGCTACACCTTC.

The chain employs TRBV6-1 and TRBJ1-1; D unclear. Germline V CDR1 and CDR2: MNHNS, SASEGT. Trimming pared 1 base from V and 1 base from J, leaving 10 bases between. This CDR3 has 15 amino acids. This CDR3 reads CASSEEEGGNTEAFF. The CDR3 coding sequence is TGTGCCAGCAGTGAAGAAGAGGGTGGGAACACTGAAGCTTTCTTT.

V gene TRBV11-3 combines with J gene TRBJ1-1, with D unresolved. Germline-derived CDR1 and CDR2 are SGHNT and YENEEA. Trimming stripped 2 bases from V and 0 bases from J, with 4 bases between. This CDR3 comprises 13 residues. CDR3 protein: CASSLKMNTEAFF. DNA for the CDR3: TGTGCCAGCAGCTTAAAAATGAACACTGAAGCTTTCTTT.

The J gene is TRBJ1-6, the V gene TRBV4-1; 7 nucleotides agree with TRBD1. The ends lost 1 base at V and 8 bases at J; junction bases unmatched: 2. CDR3 length: 14 amino acids. Germline V CDR1 and CDR2: MGHRA, YSYEKL. Here the CDR3 reads CASSQGQGDSPLHF. CDR3 nucleotides: TGCGCCAGCAGCCAAGGCCAGGGGGATTCACCCCTCCACTTT.

The chain employs TRBV7-9 and TRBJ2-7; D call uncertain. Trimming cost V 5 bases and J 2 bases, with 10 bases left between them. In germline, CDR1 is SEHNR, CDR2 FQNEAQ (reference sequence). This CDR3 has 13 residues. The CDR3 loop reads CASSNQHTYEQYF. DNA of the CDR3: TGTGCCAGCAGCAACCAGCACACCTACGAGCAGTACTTC.

This chain uses TRBV7-7 with TRBJ1-1; the match to TRBD1 covers 9 bases. The germline gives CDR1 SSHAT, CDR2 FNYEAQ (reference sequence). The CDR3 consists of 12 residues. V dropped 0 bases and J dropped 10; count of bases not matched to a gene: 0. CDR3 loop: CASSLAGQGAFF. CDR3 DNA: TGTGCCAGCAGCTTAGCGGGACAGGGAGCTTTCTTT.

J is TRBJ1-5 and V is TRBV2; D unclear. V was clipped by 1 base and J by 4 bases, with 5 bases between them. The germline CDR1 and CDR2 sequences are SNHLY and FYNNEI. This CDR3 is 13 amino acids long. CDR3 loop: CASSEGTNQPQHF. DNA of the CDR3: TGTGCCAGCAGTGAAGGGACTAATCAGCCCCAGCATTTT.